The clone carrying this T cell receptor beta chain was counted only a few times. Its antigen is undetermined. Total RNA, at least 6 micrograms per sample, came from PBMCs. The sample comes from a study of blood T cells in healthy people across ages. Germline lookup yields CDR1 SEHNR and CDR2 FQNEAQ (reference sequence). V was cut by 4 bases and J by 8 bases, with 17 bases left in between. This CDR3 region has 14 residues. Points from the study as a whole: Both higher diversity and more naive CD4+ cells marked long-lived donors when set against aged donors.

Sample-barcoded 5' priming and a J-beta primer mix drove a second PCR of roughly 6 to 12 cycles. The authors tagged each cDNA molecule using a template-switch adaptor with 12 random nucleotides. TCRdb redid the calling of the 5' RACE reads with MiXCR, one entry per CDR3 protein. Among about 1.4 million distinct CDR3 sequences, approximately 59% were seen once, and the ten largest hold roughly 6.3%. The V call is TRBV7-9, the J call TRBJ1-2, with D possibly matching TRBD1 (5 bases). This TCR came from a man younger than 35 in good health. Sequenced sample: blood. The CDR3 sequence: CASSSARGSWGYTF. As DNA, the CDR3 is TGTGCCAGCAGCTCCGCACGGGGGTCCTGGGGCTACACCTTC.